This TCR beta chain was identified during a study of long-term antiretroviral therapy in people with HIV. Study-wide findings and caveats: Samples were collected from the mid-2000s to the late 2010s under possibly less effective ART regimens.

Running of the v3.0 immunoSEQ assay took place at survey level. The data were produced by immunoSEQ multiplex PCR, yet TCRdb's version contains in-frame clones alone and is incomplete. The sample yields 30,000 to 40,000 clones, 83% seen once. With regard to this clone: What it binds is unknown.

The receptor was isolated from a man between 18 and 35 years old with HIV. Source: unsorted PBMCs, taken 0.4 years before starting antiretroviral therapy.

DNA of the CDR3: TGTGCCAGCAGTCCTTGGGACAGGGGCTCTTCTAGCACAGATACGCAGTATTTT. This translates into CASSPWDRGSSSTDTQYF. The chain joins TRBV28 to TRBJ2-3, with 10 bases identical to TRBD1. The junction had 11 bases not matched to a gene; V was cut back by 5 bases and J by 0 bases. The CDR3 spans 18 residues. Germline lookup yields CDR1 MDHEN and CDR2 SYDVKM.